The next 26 T cell receptor beta chains were all read from a single sample in a study of T-cell reconstitution after alpha-beta-depleted transplantation in children. Unique molecular identifiers were used in preparing the TCRbeta library. TCRdb recomputed calls from the PCR reads with MiXCR, one row per CDR3 protein. This sample has fewer than 550,000 distinct CDR3 sequences, with roughly a tenth found just once. Source: PBMCs, taken before TCRalphabeta/CD19-depleted stem cell transplant. These receptors came from a child under 10 years old with inherited bone marrow failure, due to receive a stem cell transplant.

V and J are TRBV3-1 and TRBJ1-6, with D unresolved. The CDR3 has 14 amino acids. Trimming left V 2 bases short and J 5 bases short, with 7 bases between. Germline V gene lookup returns CDR1 LGHDT and CDR2 YNNKEL (reference sequence). CDR3 DNA: TGTGCCAGCAGCCAATGGACGGATAATTCACCCCTCCACTTT. This encodes CASSQWTDNSPLHF.

This clonotype was counted at least ten times. CDR3 protein: CASSDPPGGTDTQYF. CDR3 nucleotides: TGTGCCAGCAGTGACCCTCCGGGAGGGACAGATACGCAGTATTTT. This sequence joins TRBV6-1 and TRBJ2-3, with 8 bases aligning to TRBD2. J lost 3 bases, V lost 3 bases, and 5 bases had no gene match. Germline V gene lookup returns CDR1 MNHNS and CDR2 SASEGT. This CDR3 has 15 residues.

This clonotype was counted ten times or more. The rearrangement links TRBV3-1 to TRBJ1-1; no clear D gene. This CDR3 region has 15 residues. The germline gives CDR1 LGHDT, CDR2 YNNKEL (reference sequence). Trimming took 4 bases from V and 0 from J, leaving 12 bases between them. The CDR3 is CASSPHPGLNTEAFF. DNA of the CDR3: TGTGCCAGCAGCCCCCACCCAGGTCTGAACACTGAAGCTTTCTTT.

There are many counts of this clonotype. The chain employs TRBV27 and TRBJ1-5; the D gene is possibly TRBD1 (5 bases). The CDR3 has 15 residues. Per germline, CDR1 MNHEY and CDR2 SMNVEV (reference sequence). Deletions cut 6 bases from V and 2 bases from J, with 14 bases between. The DNA for the CDR3 is TGTGCCAGCAGACCGACAGATAAGCGCAATCAGCCCCAGCATTTT. It encodes CASRPTDKRNQPQHF.

This clonotype was counted many times. This rearrangement joins TRBV19 to TRBJ2-1; TRBD2 matches at 7 bases. The germline V gene encodes CDR1 LNHDA and CDR2 SQIVND (reference sequence). V gave up 5 bases and J gave up 1 base; unmatched junction bases: 5. This CDR3 contains 15 residues. In nucleotides, the CDR3 is TGTGCCAGTAGTCAACTAGCGAGATCCTACAATGAGCAGTTCTTC. The encoded protein is CASSQLARSYNEQFF.

The chain couples TRBV7-8 to TRBJ1-1, with D uncertain. CDR1 SGHVS and CDR2 FQNEAQ come from the germline V gene. V was trimmed by 5 bases and J by 4 bases, leaving 11 bases between them. The CDR3 extends over 13 amino acids. The CDR3 DNA reads as TGTGCCAGCAGCATAATGACAAGCACTGAAGCTTTCTTT. Protein product: CASSIMTSTEAFF. The complete variable domain, with remaining parts taken from reference TRBV7-8 and TRBJ1-1, reads GAGVSQSPRYKVAKRGQDVALRCDPISGHVSLFWYQQALGQGPEFLTYFQNEAQLDKSGLPSDRFFAERPEGSVSTLKIQRTQQEDSAVYLCASSIMTSTEAFFGQGTRLTVV.

This clonotype was found many times. The chain recombines TRBV10-3 with TRBJ1-6; 12 nucleotides agree with TRBD1. V was pared by 3 bases and J by 13 bases, with 7 bases of the junction left unmatched. This CDR3 comprises 15 residues. CDR1 is ENHRY and CDR2 is SYGVKD in the germline V gene. The CDR3 DNA reads TGTGCCATCAGTGAAACCGGGACAGGGGGCACCCCCCTCCACTTT. Translating it yields CAISETGTGGTPLHF.

This clonotype was recorded at least ten times. The chain joins TRBV10-3 to TRBJ2-1; TRBD1 might be the D (6 bases). Trimming removed 6 bases from V and 8 bases from J, with 20 bases in between. The CDR3 contains 15 residues. Germline CDR1 and CDR2: ENHRY and SYGVKD. CDR3 loop: CAIRGRAHRVDEQFF. CDR3 DNA sequence: TGTGCCATCAGGGGACGGGCCCACAGGGTCGATGAGCAGTTCTTC.

This clonotype came up many times. The chain recombines TRBV6-5 with TRBJ2-7; TRBD1 aligns across 7 bases. Germline assignment: CDR1 MNHEY and CDR2 SVGAGI. The J segment lost 5 bases and the V segment lost 5 bases, leaving 9 bases of the junction unmatched. The CDR3 is made up of 14 amino acids. This chain's CDR3 is CASSNYPTGNEQYF. In nucleotides, the CDR3 is TGTGCCAGCAGTAACTACCCGACAGGGAACGAGCAGTACTTC.

There are many counts of this clonotype. V and J are TRBV7-6 and TRBJ2-2, with TRBD1 matching over 8 bases. Germline loops: CDR1 SGHVS, CDR2 FNYEAQ. Trimming at V came to 5 bases and at J to 4 bases, leaving 6 bases not matched to a gene. CDR3 length: 15 residues. The CDR3, as DNA: TGTGCCAGCAGCGCCACAGGGGGTGTCACCGGGGAGCTGTTTTTT. This gives the protein CASSATGGVTGELFF.

At least ten counts were recorded for this clonotype. The chain carries TRBV4-1 and TRBJ2-3; possible D gene TRBD1, 6 bases. V was trimmed by 1 base and J by 1 base, leaving 12 bases between them. Germline values: CDR1 MGHRA, CDR2 YSYEKL. The CDR3 spans 16 residues. The CDR3 sequence: CASSQGWGLGTDTQYF. In DNA form, the CDR3 reads TGCGCCAGCAGCCAAGGATGGGGGCTGGGCACAGATACGCAGTATTTT.

The sample holds many counts of this clonotype. The rearrangement joins TRBV7-9 to TRBJ2-7, with 9 bases that match TRBD1. This CDR3 has 14 amino acids. Germline V gene sequence: CDR1 SEHNR, CDR2 FQNEAQ (reference sequence). The V segment lost 4 bases and the J segment 7 bases; nucleotides outside the gene matches: 8. This CDR3 is CASSSGTGFREQYF. CDR3 in DNA: TGTGCCAGCAGCTCCGGGACAGGGTTTAGGGAGCAGTACTTC.

The chain combines TRBV27 with TRBJ2-1; D call uncertain. The CDR3 covers 16 residues. Germline V gene lookup returns CDR1 MNHEY and CDR2 SMNVEV (reference sequence). V was pared by 0 bases and J by 0 bases, with 9 bases between. The chain's CDR3 is CASSLSITYSYNEQFF. Here the CDR3 DNA reads TGTGCCAGCAGTTTATCGATAACCTACTCCTACAATGAGCAGTTCTTC.

V and J are TRBV15 and TRBJ1-2, with TRBD1 matching 8 bases. J gave up 7 bases and V 3 bases, and 10 bases lay outside the gene matches. The CDR3 has 15 amino acids. Germline V gene sequence: CDR1 LNHNV, CDR2 YYDKDF (reference sequence). This CDR3 reads CATSSPGQGGSGYTF. CDR3 DNA: TGTGCCACCAGCAGTCCCGGACAGGGTGGCTCTGGCTACACCTTC.

The table lists this clonotype with many counts. The V gene is TRBV15, the J gene TRBJ2-3, with TRBD1 matching over 8 bases. Trimming at V came to 4 bases and at J to 7 bases, leaving 4 bases not matched to a gene. There are 13 residues in the CDR3. Germline V lookup: CDR1 LNHNV, CDR2 YYDKDF (reference sequence). CDR3 loop: CATSTDRGNTQYF. The CDR3 nucleotides read TGTGCCACCAGCACCGACAGGGGAAATACGCAGTATTTT.

In nucleotides, the CDR3 is TGCAGTGCTAGTCGATCCCTGACGGCAACTCTCTATGGCTACACCTTC. Protein product: CSASRSLTATLYGYTF. V and J are TRBV20-1 and TRBJ1-2; unclear D gene. This CDR3 contains 16 residues. Germline V CDR1 and CDR2: DFQATT, SNEGSKA (reference sequence). The ends were cut back, 3 bases at V and 4 bases at J, with 21 bases in the middle.

This clonotype was seen more than once but under ten times. The chain is built from TRBV6-2 or TRBV6-3 and TRBJ2-3; D is uncertain. The V gene's germline CDR1 is MNHEY and CDR2 SVGEGT. The V and J ends lost 0 bases and 6 bases respectively, with 16 bases between them. The CDR3 has 16 residues. CDR3 sequence reads: CASSYSKPRQSDTQYF. The DNA of the CDR3 is TGTGCCAGCAGTTACTCGAAACCCCGCCAGAGTGATACGCAGTATTTT.

This clonotype appeared a single time. The V and J genes are TRBV4-1 and TRBJ2-4; TRBD1 is a possible D gene (5 bases). The CDR3 runs 15 residues. Germline loops: CDR1 MGHRA, CDR2 YSYEKL. V shed 1 base and J shed 3 bases, with 10 bases lying between them. CDR3 nucleotide sequence: TGCGCCAGCAGCCAAGGTCCCCAGGGCAAAAACATTCAGTACTTC. The encoded protein is CASSQGPQGKNIQYF.

This clonotype was seen ten or more times. The chain employs TRBV29-1 and TRBJ2-7, with D tentatively TRBD1 or TRBD2 (5 bases each). The germline V gene has CDR1 SQVTM and CDR2 ANQGSEA. V was cut by 4 bases and J by 8 bases, with 18 bases left in between. The CDR3 has 13 amino acids. The CDR3 DNA reads as TGCAGCGTTGGGGGACGGACCCTAGGCCAGCAGTACTTC. As protein: CSVGGRTLGQQYF.

On this clonotype: A read error may produce the germline difference seen at one junction end. This chain joins TRBV7-9 and TRBJ2-1; TRBD2 matches at 14 bases. The germline CDR1 and CDR2 sequences are SEHNR and FQNEAQ (reference sequence). This CDR3 contains 17 residues. This chain's CDR3 is CPSSPGLAGGPYNEQFF. As DNA, the CDR3 is TGTCCCAGCAGCCCAGGACTAGCGGGAGGCCCCTACAATGAGCAGTTCTTC. Full variable domain (outside the CDR3, taken from reference TRBV7-9 and TRBJ2-1): DTGVSQNPRHKITKRGQNVTFRCDPISEHNRLYWYRQTLGQGPEFLTYFQNEAQLEKSRLLSDRFSAERPKGSFSTLEIQRTEQGDSAMYLCPSSPGLAGGPYNEQFFGPGTRLTVL.

This chain connects TRBV6-2 or TRBV6-3 to TRBJ2-7, with TRBD2 matching over 7 bases. The CDR3 extends over 14 amino acids. The V gene's germline CDR1 is MNHEY and CDR2 SVGEGT. With V trimmed by 2 bases and J by 4 bases, 5 bases remained unmatched. The CDR3 region is CASSYRRELYEQYF. CDR3 DNA sequence: TGTGCCAGCAGTTACCGGCGGGAGTTGTACGAGCAGTACTTC.

This clonotype was detected a few times. This chain links TRBV24-1 with TRBJ2-2; 9 positions match TRBD1. The junction had 4 bases not matched to a gene; V was cut back by 0 bases and J by 3 bases. Per germline, CDR1 KGHDR and CDR2 SFDVKD. This CDR3 is built from 17 residues. CDR3 sequence reads: CATSDLNGQGYTGELFF. CDR3 bases: TGTGCCACCAGTGATTTGAACGGACAGGGGTACACCGGGGAGCTGTTTTTT.

This clonotype was seen ten or more times. The chain couples TRBV20-1 to TRBJ2-7; possibly TRBD1 for D (5 bases). The germline V gene encodes CDR1 DFQATT and CDR2 SNEGSKA (reference sequence). The length of the CDR3 is 14 residues. Deletions cut 1 base from V and 3 bases from J, with 13 bases between. The CDR3 region is CSARAQGLDYEQYF. For the CDR3, the DNA is TGCAGTGCTAGAGCCCAGGGCTTGGACTACGAGCAGTACTTC.

This clonotype was counted at least ten times. The V call is TRBV20-1, the J call TRBJ2-3, with TRBD2 matching 7 bases. V shed 0 bases, J shed 5 bases, and the junction held 5 bases outside the gene matches. CDR3 length: 14 amino acids. The germline gives CDR1 DFQATT, CDR2 SNEGSKA (reference sequence). The CDR3 is CSARDSGTGDTQYF. For the CDR3, the DNA is TGCAGTGCTAGAGACAGCGGGACGGGAGATACGCAGTATTTT.

This clonotype was detected ten times or more. The chain has TRBV6-5 and TRBJ1-3; D may be TRBD1 (6 bases). The V gene's germline CDR1 is MNHEY and CDR2 SVGAGI. The CDR3 loop spans 17 amino acids. Between the trimmed V and J ends, which lost 0 bases and 0 bases, there was a span of 12 bases. The CDR3 DNA sequence: TGTGCCAGCAGTTACTCGTACAGGGAAAGCTCTGGAAACACCATATATTTT. Amino acids: CASSYSYRESSGNTIYF.

The table lists this clonotype with many counts. The chain combines TRBV27 with TRBJ1-6, with no clear D. CDR3 length: 12 amino acids. Germline V CDR1 and CDR2: MNHEY, SMNVEV (reference sequence). V lost 6 bases to trimming and J lost 8 bases, with 8 bases between them. CDR3 in DNA: TGTGCCAGCAGGGGTTTTGATTCACCCCTCCACTTT. Its translation is CASRGFDSPLHF.